Below, 24 T cell receptor beta chains from the same sample are listed, as sequenced in a study of regulatory T cells in long-lasting Graves disease. Time point described: newly diagnosed GD, antithyroid drugs for less than 3 months. The TCR library was made from RNA that had been extracted from PBMCs in TRIzol. TCR beta libraries were built with iRepertoire HTBI primers and Arm-PCR of CDR3 regions. TCRdb itself ran the multiplex PCR reads through MiXCR, one entry per CDR3 protein. The data hold 350,000 to 400,000 distinct CDR3 sequences, with 15% to 19% observed a single time. Sample: peripheral blood mononuclear cells (PBMCs), taken at new diagnosis, from a patient treated with antithyroid drugs. The source of these receptors is a female donor with Graves disease.

This clonotype was detected ten times or more. The genes are TRBV5-1 and TRBJ1-1; D is undetermined. Trimming cost V 5 bases and J 0 bases, with 11 bases left between them. Germline CDR1 reads SGHRS; CDR2 reads YFSETQ. This CDR3 has 14 amino acids. The CDR3: CASSPGSMNTEAFF. The CDR3, as DNA: TGCGCCAGCAGTCCGGGGAGCATGAACACTGAAGCTTTCTTT.

Concerning this clonotype itself: This may be a read error: a much more frequent sequence differs by one nucleotide. The chain has TRBV19 and TRBJ1-5, with 8 bases identical to TRBD1. The CDR3 sequence is 17 residues long. CDR1 is LNHDA, CDR2 SQIVND, per germline (reference sequence). Trimming took 8 bases from V and 3 from J; bases not matched to a gene: 15. CDR3 residues: CASGDHRGVVDNQPQHF. DNA for the CDR3: TGTGCCAGTGGAGATCACAGGGGGGTAGTGGACAATCAGCCCCAGCATTTT.

The sample holds a few counts of this clonotype. One end of the junction is discordant with germline, which a read error may explain. This chain joins TRBV29-1 and TRBJ1-2; D uncertain. The CDR3 loop spans 11 amino acids. The germline CDR1 and CDR2 sequences are SQVTM and ANQGSEA. Here the CDR3 reads CSAGGTYGYTF. The CDR3 DNA follows: TGCAGCGCCGGAGGTACCTATGGCTACACCTTT.

Ten or more counts support this clonotype. The J gene is TRBJ2-7, the V gene TRBV6-2 or TRBV6-3; 13 positions agree with TRBD2. With V trimmed by 6 bases and J by 2 bases, 4 bases remained unmatched. This CDR3 is built from 15 residues. Germline loops: CDR1 MNHEY, CDR2 SVGEGT. CDR3 region: CASSKTSGRAYEQYF. CDR3 in DNA: TGTGCCAGCAGCAAAACTAGCGGGAGGGCCTACGAGCAGTACTTC.

This clonotype was seen more than once but under ten times. The V gene is TRBV7-9, the J gene TRBJ2-7; D perhaps matches TRBD2 (5 bases). This CDR3 has 18 amino acids. Germline CDR1 and CDR2: SEHNR and FQNEAQ (reference sequence). Trimming removed 4 bases at V and 0 bases at J, with 22 bases between. DNA of the CDR3: TGTGCCAGCAGCTCAAGGTGTGCTCTCTTAGCGTGCTCCTACGAGCAGTACTTC. Its translation is CASSSRCALLACSYEQYF.

V usage is TRBV12-3 or TRBV12-4 and J usage is TRBJ2-7, with 7 bases identical to TRBD1. The CDR3 has 11 residues. J lost 11 bases, V lost 3 bases, and 4 bases had no gene match. CDR3 protein: CASSFGQGEYF. Written as DNA, the CDR3 is TGTGCCAGCAGTTTCGGGCAGGGGGAGTACTTC.

This clonotype was counted at least ten times. The chain is built from TRBV3-1 and TRBJ2-1, with 11 nucleotides matching TRBD2. The CDR3 spans 16 residues. Germline lookup yields CDR1 LGHDT and CDR2 YNNKEL (reference sequence). The V and J ends lost 0 bases and 9 bases, in that order; junction bases with no gene match: 7. The CDR3 region has the DNA TGTGCCAGCAGCCAAGATCGAAGACTAGCGGGATTTGAGCAGTTCTTC. Its translation: CASSQDRRLAGFEQFF.

The sample holds many counts of this clonotype. The chain combines TRBV4-1 with TRBJ2-1, with a weak D call TRBD1 (6 bases). The CDR3 totals 17 residues. CDR1 and CDR2 (germline): MGHRA, YSYEKL. Trimming left V 7 bases short and J 7 bases short, with 26 bases between. CDR3 bases: TGCGCCAGCACCCGTTTCCTTGACAGGTTATTTGTGAATGAGCAGTTCTTC. The encoded protein is CASTRFLDRLFVNEQFF.

A few counts support this clonotype. This sequence joins TRBV12-5 and TRBJ2-2, with D unresolved. The CDR3 consists of 15 residues. CDR1 is LGHNT and CDR2 is FRNRAP in the germline V gene. Trimming stripped 0 bases from V and 7 bases from J, with 12 bases between. The CDR3 DNA sequence: TGTGCTAGTGGTTTGGTGGTCTGGGGTAGCGGGGAGCTGTTTTTT. Amino acids: CASGLVVWGSGELFF.

V is TRBV24-1 and J is TRBJ1-1; a possible D gene is TRBD1 (6 bases). Germline CDR1 KGHDR, CDR2 SFDVKD. The CDR3 is made up of 15 amino acids. The V gene lost 4 bases and the J gene lost 6 bases, with 17 bases spanning the gap. DNA for the CDR3: TGTGCCACCAGTGACTCATTCACAGGGAGTTCTGAAGCTTTCTTT. This encodes CATSDSFTGSSEAFF.

Only a few counts were recorded for this clonotype. V gene TRBV4-2 combines with J gene TRBJ2-7, with 9 positions matching TRBD1. The J segment lost 3 bases and the V segment lost 4 bases, leaving 7 bases of the junction unmatched. Per the germline V gene, CDR1 is LGHNA and CDR2 is YNFKEQ. This CDR3 comprises 15 residues. CDR3 sequence (DNA): TGTGCCAGCAGCCGTGAGACAGGGGGGAGCTACGAGCAGTACTTC. It yields the protein CASSRETGGSYEQYF.

The sample holds many counts of this clonotype. For the CDR3, the DNA is TGTGCCAGCAGTGATAATTGGGGAATACCTGAAGCTTTCTTT. Its protein is CASSDNWGIPEAFF. The gene calls are TRBV6-1 and TRBJ1-1; D remains ambiguous. The V end was cut by 3 bases, the J end by 6 bases, with 14 bases between. CDR3 size: 14 residues. The germline V gene has CDR1 MNHNS and CDR2 SASEGT.

This clonotype showed up many times. The chain links TRBV12-3 or TRBV12-4 to TRBJ2-7; D ambiguous. Trimming removed 3 bases from V and 6 bases from J, with 12 bases in between. The CDR3 totals 13 residues. The DNA for the CDR3 is TGTGCCAGCAGTTTTAGGACGTTCGGCGAGCAGTACTTC. Its translation: CASSFRTFGEQYF.

This clonotype was seen repeatedly, ten times or more. The genes are TRBV9 and TRBJ1-5, with TRBD1 as a possible D gene (5 bases). V dropped 4 bases and J dropped 5 bases, with 10 bases sitting between them. Germline V gene lookup returns CDR1 SGDLS and CDR2 YYNGEE. There are 13 residues in the CDR3. The CDR3 sequence is CASSPQGHQPQHF. The CDR3 DNA reads TGTGCCAGCAGCCCTCAGGGTCATCAGCCCCAGCATTTT.

About this clonotype: A read error may explain this, as a much larger clone is one base away. The V call is TRBV13, the J call TRBJ2-7; no definite D call. Germline V gene data show CDR1 as PRHDT and CDR2 as FYEKMQ (reference sequence). The CDR3 contains 13 residues. CDR3 protein: CASSFSSSYEQHF. In DNA form, the CDR3 reads TGTGCCAGCAGCTTTAGCAGCTCCTACGAGCAGCACTTC. The entire variable domain, with the rest obtained from reference TRBV13 and TRBJ2-7, is as follows: AAGVIQSPRHLIKEKRETATLKCYPIPRHDTVYWYQQGPGQDPQFLISFYEKMQSDKGSIPDRFSAQQFSDYHSELNMSSLELGDSALYFCASSFSSSYEQHFGPGTRLTVT.

Many counts were recorded for this clonotype. The chain has TRBV30 and TRBJ2-7; D tentatively reads TRBD1 or TRBD2 (6 bases each). The V end lost 0 bases, the J end lost 3 bases, and 12 bases lay between the germline ends. The CDR3 contains 14 residues. Germline CDR1 reads GTSNPN; CDR2 reads SVGIG (reference sequence). The DNA for the CDR3 is TGTGCCTGGAGTGTAGAGGGGGGATTCTACGAGCAGTACTTC. Translating gives CAWSVEGGFYEQYF.

The chain recombines TRBV7-2 with TRBJ2-2; no firm D call. This CDR3 has 13 residues. Trimming removed 5 bases from V and 6 bases from J, with 10 bases in between. Germline CDR1 is SGHTA and CDR2 is FQGNSA. Here the CDR3 DNA reads TGTGCCAGCAGCGAACGTTCCTCCGGGGAGCTGTTTTTT. Its translation: CASSERSSGELFF.

The rearrangement links TRBV15 to TRBJ1-3; TRBD1 is a possible D gene (5 bases). Germline CDR1 is LNHNV and CDR2 is YYDKDF (reference sequence). Trimming shortened V by 6 bases and J by 4 bases, and 16 bases separated the two germline ends. This CDR3 is built from 15 residues. In DNA form, the CDR3 reads TGTGCCACCAGAGCCCAGGGCCTAGTAGGAAACACCATATATTTT. It specifies CATRAQGLVGNTIYF.

This clonotype was seen ten or more times. This chain uses TRBV11-2 with TRBJ2-7, with D perhaps TRBD1 (6 bases). This CDR3 contains 12 residues. Trimming removed 5 bases from V and 4 bases from J, with 9 bases in between. Looked up from germline, CDR1 is SGHAT and CDR2 is FQNNGV. Here the CDR3 reads CASSPTGYEQYF. The CDR3, as DNA: TGTGCCAGCAGCCCCACAGGGTACGAGCAGTACTTC.

The rearrangement links TRBV4-1 to TRBJ2-1, with D perhaps TRBD1 or TRBD2 (6 bases each). The CDR3 runs to 15 residues. Germline CDR1 MGHRA, CDR2 YSYEKL. Trimming left V 6 bases short and J 9 bases short, with 21 bases between. CDR3 bases: TGCGCCAGCAGACATCTCAAGGGGGGTCGGGGTGAGCAGTTCTTC. Protein sequence: CASRHLKGGRGEQFF.

Ten or more counts support this clonotype. The rearrangement links TRBV7-2 to TRBJ1-2; 7 bases fit TRBD1. V was pared by 5 bases and J by 2 bases, with 11 bases of the junction left unmatched. The CDR3 is 16 residues long. The V gene's germline CDR1 is SGHTA and CDR2 FQGNSA. The DNA of the CDR3 is TGTGCCAGCAGCCGCGGACAGGCTTTGTACAACTATGGCTACACCTTC. As protein: CASSRGQALYNYGYTF.

This clonotype has at least ten counts. The V call is TRBV20-1, the J call TRBJ2-1; TRBD2 matches 10 bases. J lost 8 bases, V lost 0 bases, and 7 bases had no gene match. The CDR3 covers 15 residues. From germline, CDR1 is DFQATT and CDR2 SNEGSKA (reference sequence). The CDR3 coding sequence is TGCAGTGCTAGAGATTCTAGCGGGAGAGGCGATGAGCAGTTCTTC. Its protein is CSARDSSGRGDEQFF.

V usage is TRBV28 and J usage is TRBJ2-2; D gene unclear. The CDR3 consists of 14 residues. The V and J ends lost 4 bases and 4 bases respectively, with 10 bases between them. CDR1 is MDHEN and CDR2 is SYDVKM in the germline V gene. Here the CDR3 DNA reads TGTGCCAGCAGTTCCTCGGGTCGCACCGGGGAGCTGTTTTTT. This encodes CASSSSGRTGELFF.

This clonotype was seen ten or more times. This chain connects TRBV15 to TRBJ1-1, with D hard to call. V was trimmed by 0 bases and J by 8 bases, leaving 10 bases between them. The germline CDR1 and CDR2 sequences are LNHNV and YYDKDF (reference sequence). The CDR3 consists of 13 residues. The CDR3 spells CATSRDSQEEAFF. The CDR3 coding sequence is TGTGCCACCAGCAGAGATAGTCAGGAGGAAGCTTTCTTT.